This TCR beta chain comes out of a study of T-cell memory formation after mild COVID-19. Study-wide findings and caveats: From day 15 to 85, contracting clones were balanced between CD4 and CD8, whereas later expanders leaned toward CD4+. Specificity for SARS-CoV-2 was not confirmed among the second-wave clones peaking on day 37.

Each CDR3 protein is one row after TCRdb ran MiXCR on the 5' RACE reads. The data contain under 300,000 distinct CDR3 sequences, 8% to 9.5% of them singletons. On this clonotype: Antigen unknown.

The CDR3 sequence is 13 residues long. V was trimmed by 3 bases and J by 5 bases, leaving 10 bases between them. CDR1 and CDR2 from the germline V gene are MNHNY and SVGAGI (reference sequence). The chain uses TRBV6-6 and TRBJ2-5, with D unclear. This receptor was obtained from a man younger than 35 who had mild COVID-19 (a few samples of this study predate the infection). Cell type and time point are not known. Material: PBMCs or a T cell subset sorted from them (not recorded which). The CDR3: CASSYSGLETQYF. The CDR3 region has the DNA TGTGCCAGCAGTTATTCGGGTTTGGAGACCCAGTACTTC.